This T cell receptor beta chain was captured by sequencing in a study of radiotherapy plus CTLA-4 blockade in lung cancer. Study details: The study recorded objective responses in less than 20% of patients and disease control in about 30%.

The germline V gene encodes CDR1 MNHNS and CDR2 SASEGT. This CDR3 spans 15 amino acids. V dropped 3 bases and J dropped 0 bases, with 11 bases sitting between them. Enrolled patients, whose metastatic non-small-cell lung cancer was chemo-refractory, received focal radiation plus CTLA-4 blockade with ipilimumab. TCRdb's copy holds only in-frame clones and misses some; the assay was immunoSEQ multiplex PCR. In the table there are roughly 110,000 clones, around 85% of which are singletons. The chain links TRBV6-1 to TRBJ1-1; D possibly corresponds to TRBD1 (5 bases). The sequenced sample was peripheral blood, obtained from a patient treated with radiotherapy plus ipilimumab. The source of this sequence is a human donor with non-small cell lung cancer that progressed on radiotherapy plus ipilimumab. Some clones in this sample may be carry-over from other donors' samples. The CDR3 loop reads CASSEGGYLNTEAFF. For the CDR3, the DNA is TGTGCCAGCAGTGAGGGGGGGTACCTGAACACTGAAGCTTTCTTT.